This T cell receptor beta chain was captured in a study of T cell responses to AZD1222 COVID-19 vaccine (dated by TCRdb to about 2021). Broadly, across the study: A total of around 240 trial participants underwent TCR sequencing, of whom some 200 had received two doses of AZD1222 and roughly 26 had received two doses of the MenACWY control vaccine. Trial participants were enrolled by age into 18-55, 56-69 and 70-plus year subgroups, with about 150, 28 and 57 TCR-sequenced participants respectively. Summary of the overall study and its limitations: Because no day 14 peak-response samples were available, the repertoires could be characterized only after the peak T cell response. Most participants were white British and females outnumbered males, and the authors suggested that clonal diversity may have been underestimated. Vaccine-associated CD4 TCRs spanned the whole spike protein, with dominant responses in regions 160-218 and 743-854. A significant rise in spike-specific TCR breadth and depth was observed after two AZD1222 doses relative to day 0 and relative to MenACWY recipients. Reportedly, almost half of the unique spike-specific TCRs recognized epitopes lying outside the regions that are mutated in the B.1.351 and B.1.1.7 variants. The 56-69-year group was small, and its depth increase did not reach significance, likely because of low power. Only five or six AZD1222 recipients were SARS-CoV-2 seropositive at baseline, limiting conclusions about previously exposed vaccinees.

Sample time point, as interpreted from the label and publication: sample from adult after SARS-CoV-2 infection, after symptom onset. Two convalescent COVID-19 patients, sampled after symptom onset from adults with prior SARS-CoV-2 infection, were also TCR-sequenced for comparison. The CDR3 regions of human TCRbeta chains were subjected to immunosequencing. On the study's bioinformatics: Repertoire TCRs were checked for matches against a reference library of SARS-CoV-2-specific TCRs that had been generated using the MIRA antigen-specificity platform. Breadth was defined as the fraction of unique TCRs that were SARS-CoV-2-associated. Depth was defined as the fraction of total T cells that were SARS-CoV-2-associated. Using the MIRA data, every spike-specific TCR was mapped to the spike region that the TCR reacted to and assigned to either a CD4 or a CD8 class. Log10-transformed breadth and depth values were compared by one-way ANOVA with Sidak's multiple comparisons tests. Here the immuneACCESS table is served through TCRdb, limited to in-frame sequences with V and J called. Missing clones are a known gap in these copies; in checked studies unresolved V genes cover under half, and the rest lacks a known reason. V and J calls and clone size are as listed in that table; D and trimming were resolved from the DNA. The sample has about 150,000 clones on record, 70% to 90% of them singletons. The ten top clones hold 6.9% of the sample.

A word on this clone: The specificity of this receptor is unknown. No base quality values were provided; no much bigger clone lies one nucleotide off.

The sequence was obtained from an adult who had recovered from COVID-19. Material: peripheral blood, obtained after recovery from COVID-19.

The base sequence is TGTGCCAGCTCACAGGGAAACACCGGGGAGCTGTTTTTT. This sequence encodes CASSQGNTGELFF. The rearranged segments are TRBV18 and TRBJ2-2; confidence is insufficient to name the D gene. The cysteine opens and the phenylalanine closes a CDR3 of 13 amino acids. The DNA shown is the 39-base CDR3, in frame from base 1. Deletion took 4 bases off V and 2 bases off J, with a span of 5 bases between the germline ends. Looking up the germline V gene yields CDR1 KGHSH and CDR2 LQKENI.